These 26 T cell receptor beta chains originate from one sample sequenced in a study of blood T cell repertoires in COVID-19. Sequencing was performed with immunoSEQ multiplex PCR; in TCRdb, only in-frame clones are kept and a portion is missing. The repertoire holds about 56,000 clones, roughly 86% seen once, with approximately 7.7% in the top ten. Specimen: peripheral blood. The origin of the receptors is an elderly woman with acute or convalescent COVID-19.

V and J are TRBV28 and TRBJ1-1; tentatively, D is TRBD1 (5 bases). The CDR3 totals 15 residues. CDR1 is MDHEN, CDR2 SYDVKM, per germline. Between the trimmed V and J ends, which lost 3 bases and 0 bases, there was a span of 11 bases. The CDR3 region has the DNA TGTGCCAGCAGTTTGGATAACAGGTTGAACACTGAAGCTTTCTTT. It yields the protein CASSLDNRLNTEAFF.

The rearrangement links TRBV28 to TRBJ2-7, with TRBD1 identical over 8 bases. The CDR3 extends over 17 amino acids. Losses at the gene ends were 1 base for V and 2 bases for J; bases not matched to a gene: 10. Germline V gives CDR1 MDHEN, CDR2 SYDVKM. Here the CDR3 reads CASSLSPGGPLPYEQYF. CDR3 nucleotides: TGTGCCAGCAGTTTATCTCCAGGGGGCCCCCTTCCCTACGAGCAGTACTTC. Filled out from reference TRBV28 and TRBJ2-7, the complete variable domain reads DVKVTQSSRYLVKRTGEKVFLECVQDMDHENMFWYRQDPGLGLRLIYFSYDVKMKEKGDIPEGYSVSREKKERFSLILESASTNQTSMYLCASSLSPGGPLPYEQYFGPGTRLTVT.

CDR3 region: CASSLRSNQPQHF. The CDR3 DNA sequence: TGTGCCAGCAGCCTGCGTTCCAATCAGCCCCAGCATTTT. The gene calls are TRBV7-2 and TRBJ1-5; D gene uncertain. Per the germline V gene, CDR1 is SGHTA and CDR2 is FQGNSA. V lost 5 bases and J 3 bases, leaving 8 bases between the germline ends. The CDR3 is 13 amino acids.

This chain uses TRBV2 with TRBJ1-5, with D tentatively TRBD1 (6 bases). The germline V gene has CDR1 SNHLY and CDR2 FYNNEI. This CDR3 has 14 amino acids. The V and J ends lost 7 bases and 4 bases respectively, with 14 bases between them. The CDR3 bases are TGTGCCAGCATGGCAGGGGATCAGAATCAGCCCCAGCATTTT. It codes for CASMAGDQNQPQHF.

This clone was seen just once. This sequence joins TRBV5-1 and TRBJ1-5; 7 bases match TRBD1. This CDR3 has 15 residues. Trimming cost V 4 bases and J 6 bases; bases outside gene matches: 10. Looked up from germline, CDR1 is SGHRS and CDR2 is YFSETQ. CDR3 loop: CASSTGDREGQPQHF. The DNA of the CDR3 is TGCGCCAGCAGCACCGGGGACAGAGAAGGTCAGCCCCAGCATTTT.

The chain combines TRBV29-1 with TRBJ1-1; the D gene is possibly TRBD1 (5 bases). V lost 7 bases, J lost 4 bases, and 19 bases lay in between. This CDR3 contains 14 residues. Germline V lookup: CDR1 SQVTM, CDR2 ANQGSEA. CDR3 coding DNA: TGCAGCGCCTCTAGGGCAGGGTTAGGCACTGAAGCTTTCTTT. It is translated as CSASRAGLGTEAFF.

V gene TRBV28 combines with J gene TRBJ1-5, with 8 bases lining up with TRBD1. This CDR3 region has 16 residues. Germline lookup yields CDR1 MDHEN and CDR2 SYDVKM. J was trimmed by 3 bases and V by 1 base; bases with no gene match: 5. The CDR3 bases are TGTGCCAGCAGTTTATTCGGACAGGGAGACAATCAGCCCCAGCATTTT. Its protein product is CASSLFGQGDNQPQHF.

This clone is medium-sized in the sample. The chain employs TRBV4-1 and TRBJ2-1; D is perhaps TRBD2 (5 bases). The germline CDR1 and CDR2 sequences are MGHRA and YSYEKL. Between the trimmed V and J ends, which lost 0 bases and 9 bases, there was a span of 12 bases. The CDR3 consists of 14 residues. The CDR3 here is CASSQDFGMGEQFF. The DNA for the CDR3 is TGCGCCAGCAGCCAAGATTTCGGGATGGGTGAGCAGTTCTTC.

CDR3 region: CASSQGLAGGEQYF. The CDR3 nucleotides read TGTGCCAGCAGCCAAGGACTAGCGGGGGGGGAGCAGTACTTC. The chain recombines TRBV3-1 (or the pseudogene TRBV3-2) with TRBJ2-7, with TRBD2 matching over 14 bases. There are 14 residues in the CDR3. Looked up from germline, CDR1 is LGHDT and CDR2 is YNNKEL (reference sequence). Losses at the gene ends were 1 base for V and 7 bases for J; bases not matched to a gene: 0.

The rearrangement joins TRBV29-1 to TRBJ2-7; D is perhaps TRBD1 (5 bases). The length of the CDR3 is 14 residues. V was pared by 4 bases and J by 7 bases, with 20 bases between. Germline V lookup: CDR1 SQVTM, CDR2 ANQGSEA. CDR3 coding DNA: TGCAGCGTTGTAACGTCGGCAGGGATAAGGGAGCAGTACTTC. Its translation: CSVVTSAGIREQYF.

The chain uses TRBV7-2 and TRBJ1-2, with TRBD1 identical over 9 bases. The length of the CDR3 is 13 residues. Germline CDR1 and CDR2: SGHTA and FQGNSA. Germline trimming cut 5 bases from V and 10 bases from J; bases unmatched to any gene: 8. The CDR3, as DNA: TGTGCCAGCAGCCCAGGGACAGGGAGAGTCTACACCTTC. This translates into CASSPGTGRVYTF.

The chain uses TRBV5-1 and TRBJ1-4; possibly TRBD1 for D (6 bases). The germline V gene has CDR1 SGHRS and CDR2 YFSETQ. V was pared by 7 bases and J by 7 bases, with 14 bases between. This CDR3 has 13 amino acids. The CDR3 DNA reads TGCGCCAGCGGTCAGGGGCTCGGTGAAAAACTGTTTTTT. The encoded protein is CASGQGLGEKLFF.

CDR3 in DNA: TGTGCCAGCAGCGTACAGGGCTATAATTCACCCCTCCACTTT. It encodes CASSVQGYNSPLHF. The chain uses TRBV9 and TRBJ1-6; D might be TRBD1 (5 bases). Trimming stripped 1 base from V and 3 bases from J, with 5 bases between. This CDR3 has 14 amino acids. Germline CDR1 SGDLS, CDR2 YYNGEE.

This chain uses TRBV19 with TRBJ1-2; D is perhaps TRBD1 (6 bases). V lost 3 bases and J 7 bases, leaving 12 bases between the germline ends. The germline CDR1 and CDR2 sequences are LNHDA and SQIVND (reference sequence). The CDR3 totals 13 residues. This chain's CDR3 is CASSIFRDIGYTF. The CDR3 bases are TGTGCCAGTAGTATCTTCAGGGACATTGGCTACACCTTC.

V and J are TRBV15 and TRBJ1-1, with 8 bases that match TRBD1. Trimming took 0 bases from V and 7 from J; bases not matched to a gene: 4. This CDR3 has 14 residues. The germline CDR1 and CDR2 sequences are LNHNV and YYDKDF (reference sequence). This chain's CDR3 is CATSRDKQGVEAFF. In DNA, the CDR3 is TGTGCCACCAGCAGAGATAAACAGGGGGTTGAAGCTTTCTTT. Based on the CDR3 plus reference TRBV15 and TRBJ1-1, the full variable domain is DAMVIQNPRYQVTQFGKPVTLSCSQTLNHNVMYWYQQKSSQAPKLLFHYYDKDFNNEADTPDNFQSRRPNTSFCFLDIRSPGLGDTAMYLCATSRDKQGVEAFFGQGTRLTVV.

This clone was counted a single time. The DNA of the CDR3 is TGTGCCAGCAGCCAAGATCCCCGACTAGCGGGGGGCCACGTAAGGGGAGAGACCCAGTACTTC. Amino acid sequence: CASSQDPRLAGGHVRGETQYF. This chain connects TRBV3-1 (or the pseudogene TRBV3-2) to TRBJ2-5, with 13 bases that match TRBD2. Germline CDR1 is LGHDT and CDR2 is YNNKEL (reference sequence). This CDR3 comprises 21 residues. After removal of 0 bases from V and 4 bases from J, the junction contained 17 bases not matched to a gene.

The rearrangement links TRBV3-1 (or the pseudogene TRBV3-2) to TRBJ1-5, with D uncertain. This CDR3 has 14 amino acids. The ends were cut back, 1 base at V and 6 bases at J, with 10 bases in the middle. CDR1 is LGHDT and CDR2 is YNNKEL in the germline V gene (reference sequence). CDR3 sequence: CASSQAWEAQPQHF. CDR3 nucleotide sequence: TGTGCCAGCAGCCAAGCATGGGAGGCTCAGCCCCAGCATTTT.

The V call is TRBV14, the J call TRBJ2-3, with D tentatively TRBD1 (5 bases). Trimming removed 4 bases at V and 4 bases at J, with 9 bases between. The CDR3 has 13 amino acids. Germline V gives CDR1 SGHDN, CDR2 FVKESK. The CDR3 DNA follows: TGTGCCAGCAGCCTCGGCAGGGCAGATACGCAGTATTTT. Translation gives CASSLGRADTQYF.

This chain uses TRBV15 with TRBJ2-1; a possible D gene is TRBD2 (7 bases). The CDR3 runs 15 residues. Germline CDR1 and CDR2: LNHNV and YYDKDF (reference sequence). The V end was cut by 6 bases, the J end by 4 bases, with 16 bases between. The CDR3 reads CATRGGPLIYNEQFF. In DNA form, the CDR3 reads TGTGCCACCAGGGGGGGGCCGCTGATATACAATGAGCAGTTCTTC.

V usage is TRBV14 and J usage is TRBJ1-2; tentatively, D is TRBD1 (5 bases). Trimming shortened V by 2 bases and J by 4 bases, and 5 bases separated the two germline ends. The CDR3 has 12 amino acids. In germline, CDR1 is SGHDN, CDR2 FVKESK. As DNA, the CDR3 is TGTGCCAGCAGCCAACAGGGCTATGGCTACACCTTC. This encodes CASSQQGYGYTF.

A single count supports this clone. V gene TRBV10-1 combines with J gene TRBJ1-2; D ambiguous. The length of the CDR3 is 13 residues. Trimming cost V 5 bases and J 0 bases, with 7 bases left between them. From germline, CDR1 is WNHNN and CDR2 SYGVQD (reference sequence). CDR3 region: CASSPTANYGYTF. The CDR3 coding sequence is TGCGCCAGCAGTCCTACAGCTAACTATGGCTACACCTTC.

The V call is TRBV5-1, the J call TRBJ2-7, with TRBD1 as a possible D gene (6 bases). This CDR3 contains 12 residues. V lost 0 bases and J lost 7, with 8 bases in between. Germline V gene lookup returns CDR1 SGHRS and CDR2 YFSETQ. The CDR3 DNA follows: TGCGCCAGCAGCTTGGTAGGGGGAGAGCAGTACTTC. Its translation: CASSLVGGEQYF.

The rearrangement uses TRBV25-1 and TRBJ1-1, with 8 bases matching TRBD1. The CDR3 runs 18 residues. Germline V gene lookup returns CDR1 MGHDK and CDR2 SYGVNS. With 4 bases clipped from V and 0 bases from J, the junction kept 13 bases outside the gene matches. CDR3 loop: CASSGLGQGKIMNTEAFF. As DNA, the CDR3 is TGTGCCAGCAGTGGCCTCGGACAGGGAAAAATCATGAACACTGAAGCTTTCTTT.

The table lists this clone with a count of one. The V and J genes are TRBV29-1 and TRBJ1-6; no clear D gene. The CDR3 runs to 12 residues. The V and J ends lost 8 bases and 9 bases respectively, with 14 bases between them. Germline values: CDR1 SQVTM, CDR2 ANQGSEA. The CDR3: CSIGEGGSPLHF. The CDR3 DNA sequence: TGCAGCATCGGGGAGGGCGGTTCACCCCTCCACTTT.

V is TRBV7-9 and J is TRBJ2-1, with a tentative D call TRBD1 (6 bases). The V gene lost 5 bases and the J gene lost 4 bases, with 12 bases spanning the gap. This CDR3 region has 14 residues. The germline V gene encodes CDR1 SEHNR and CDR2 FQNEAQ (reference sequence). CDR3 residues: CASSKTGFYNEQFF. As DNA, the CDR3 is TGTGCCAGCAGCAAAACAGGGTTTTACAATGAGCAGTTCTTC.

The sample holds one count of this clone. The chain carries TRBV23-1 and TRBJ2-7; 10 positions agree with TRBD1. TRBV23-1 is assigned to the ORF class and has an uncertain function. Germline trimming cut 7 bases from V and 2 bases from J; bases unmatched to any gene: 11. This CDR3 region has 16 residues. The CDR3 DNA sequence: TGCGCCAGCAAAGGGGGGGGGACAGGGGACACCTACGAGCAGTACTTC. Its translation: CASKGGGTGDTYEQYF.